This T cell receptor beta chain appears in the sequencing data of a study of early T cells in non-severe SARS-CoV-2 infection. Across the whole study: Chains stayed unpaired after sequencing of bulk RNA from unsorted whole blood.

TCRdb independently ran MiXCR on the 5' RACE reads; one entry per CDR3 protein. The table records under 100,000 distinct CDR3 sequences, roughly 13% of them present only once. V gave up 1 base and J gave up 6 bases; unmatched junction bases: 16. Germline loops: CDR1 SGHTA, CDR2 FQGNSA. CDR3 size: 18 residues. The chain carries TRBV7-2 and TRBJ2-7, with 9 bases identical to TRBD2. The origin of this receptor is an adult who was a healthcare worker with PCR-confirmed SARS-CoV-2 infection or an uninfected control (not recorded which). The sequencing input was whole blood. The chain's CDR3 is CASSLERTSGGTLSEQYF. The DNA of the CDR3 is TGTGCCAGCAGCTTAGAGAGAACGAGCGGGGGGACCCTGAGCGAGCAGTACTTC.